The 8 T cell receptor beta chains in this list originate from one sample, sequenced in a study of tumor-infiltrating lymphocytes in primary liver carcinoma. With approximately 500 ng total RNA as template and a constant-region primer, TCR beta cDNA was made. Sequencing libraries for TCR beta derived from three nested multiplex PCR rounds that used slightly modified ARM-PCR. Amplification in the first two PCR rounds was performed using TRBV1-TRBV30 forward primers and a C-beta reverse primer for around 9 cycles each. Using its own MiXCR run on the multiplex PCR reads, TCRdb lists one record per CDR3 protein. The sample holds 180,000 or so distinct CDR3 sequences; roughly 60% are singletons and the top ten take approximately 65%. The researchers obtained blood RNA from unsorted whole blood and also extracted germline DNA. Sample: peripheral blood. These receptor sequences come from a man aged 35-49 years with primary liver carcinoma and hepatitis B virus infection.

A note on this clonotype: The junction departs from the called germline gene at one end, perhaps through a read error. The CDR3 here is CASSLDGRPYQQYF. Written as DNA, the CDR3 is TGTGCCAGCAGCCTAGATGGCAGACCCTACCAGCAGTACTTC. The chain is built from TRBV11-2 and TRBJ2-7; unclear D gene. This CDR3 comprises 14 residues. Germline V lookup: CDR1 SGHAT, CDR2 FQNNGV. The entire variable domain, with the rest obtained from reference TRBV11-2 and TRBJ2-7, is as follows: EAGVAQSPRYKIIEKRQSVAFWCNPISGHATLYWYQQILGQGPKLLIQFQNNGVVDDSQLPKDRFSAERLKGVDSTLKIQPAKLEDSAVYLCASSLDGRPYQQYFGPGTRLTVT.

Turning to this clonotype: A much larger clone differs from this one at a single base, so this may be a read error. The V gene is TRBV11-2, the J gene TRBJ2-3; the match to TRBD2 covers 10 bases. The CDR3 totals 16 residues. The ends lost 7 bases at V and 6 bases at J; junction bases unmatched: 13. Germline assignment: CDR1 SGHAT and CDR2 FQNNGV. The CDR3 nucleotides read TGTGCCAGCACCACCCGGGCTAGCGGGAGATCGGATACGCAGTATTTT. Protein product: CASTTRASGRSDTQYF.

This chain connects TRBV29-1 to TRBJ2-3, with 12 bases that match TRBD2. The CDR3 extends over 15 amino acids. Germline-derived CDR1 and CDR2 are SQVTM and ANQGSEA. V shed 8 bases and J 4 bases; nucleotides not matched to a gene: 10. The DNA of the CDR3 is TGCAGCATCCGGACTAGCGGGGCCCGCTCAGATACGCAGTATTTT. Protein: CSIRTSGARSDTQYF.

This clonotype has a handful of counts. The chain employs TRBV6-5 and TRBJ1-2; D gene uncertain. V gave up 7 bases and J gave up 0 bases, with 6 bases separating them. The CDR3 has 12 amino acids. The germline V gene has CDR1 MNHEY and CDR2 SVGAGI. In DNA form, the CDR3 reads TGTGCCAGCACAGGACCTAACTATGGCTACACCTTC. Its protein is CASTGPNYGYTF.

V is TRBV3-1 and J is TRBJ2-7, with 8 bases identical to TRBD2. CDR1 is LGHDT, CDR2 YNNKEL, per germline (reference sequence). The junction had 6 bases not matched to a gene; V was cut back by 4 bases and J by 7 bases. This CDR3 spans 13 amino acids. CDR3 sequence: CASSLREGQEQYF. Written as DNA, the CDR3 is TGTGCCAGCAGCCTCCGGGAGGGCCAAGAGCAGTACTTC.

On this clonotype: The junction departs from germline at one end; a sequencing error may be responsible. The chain uses TRBV5-1 and TRBJ2-3, with a possible D match to TRBD1 (6 bases). The CDR3 sequence is 14 residues long. The V gene's germline CDR1 is SGHRS and CDR2 YFSETQ. CDR3 in amino acids: CASSSDSSTDTQCF. The CDR3 DNA sequence: TGCGCCAGCAGCTCGGACAGTAGCACAGATACGCAGTGTTTT.

Worth noting for this clonotype: This may be a read error, as it is one base from a much larger clone. J is TRBJ1-1 and V is TRBV29-1, with 9 bases matching TRBD1. Germline CDR1 reads SQVTM; CDR2 reads ANQGSEA. The CDR3 spans 13 residues. The CDR3 DNA follows: TGCAGCGTTGAAGGACAGGGGGTAACTGAAGCTATCTTT. It specifies CSVEGQGVTEAIF.

The chain has TRBV10-3 and TRBJ1-3; D remains unclear. The V end lost 5 bases, the J end lost 3 bases, and 17 bases lay between the germline ends. The CDR3 has 16 residues. The germline V gene encodes CDR1 ENHRY and CDR2 SYGVKD. This CDR3 reads CAISPRDRGDGNTIYF. Written as DNA, the CDR3 is TGTGCCATCAGTCCAAGAGACCGAGGCGATGGAAACACCATATATTTT.